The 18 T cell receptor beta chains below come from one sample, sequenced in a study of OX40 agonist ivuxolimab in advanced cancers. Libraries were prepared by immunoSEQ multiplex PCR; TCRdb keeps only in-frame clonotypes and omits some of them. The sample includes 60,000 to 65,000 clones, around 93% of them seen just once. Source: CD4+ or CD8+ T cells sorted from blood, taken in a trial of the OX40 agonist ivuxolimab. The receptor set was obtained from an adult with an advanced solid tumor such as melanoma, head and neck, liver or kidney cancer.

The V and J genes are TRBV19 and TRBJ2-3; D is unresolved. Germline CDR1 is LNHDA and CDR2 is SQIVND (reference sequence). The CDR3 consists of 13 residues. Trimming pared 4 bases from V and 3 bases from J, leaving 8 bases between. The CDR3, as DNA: TGTGCCAGTAGTAGCCAGTCTACAGATACGCAGTATTTT. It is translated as CASSSQSTDTQYF.

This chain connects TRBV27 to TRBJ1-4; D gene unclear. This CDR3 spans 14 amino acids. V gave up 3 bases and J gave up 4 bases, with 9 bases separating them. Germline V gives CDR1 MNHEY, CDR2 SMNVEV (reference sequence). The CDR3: CASSFRGLNEKLFF. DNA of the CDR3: TGTGCCAGCAGTTTCAGAGGGCTTAATGAAAAACTGTTTTTT.

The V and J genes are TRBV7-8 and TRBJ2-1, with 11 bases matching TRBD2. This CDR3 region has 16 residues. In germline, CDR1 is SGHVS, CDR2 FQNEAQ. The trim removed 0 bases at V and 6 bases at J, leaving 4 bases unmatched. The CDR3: CASSLARLAGSNEQFF. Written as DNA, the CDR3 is TGTGCCAGCAGCTTAGCGAGACTAGCGGGAAGCAATGAGCAGTTCTTC.

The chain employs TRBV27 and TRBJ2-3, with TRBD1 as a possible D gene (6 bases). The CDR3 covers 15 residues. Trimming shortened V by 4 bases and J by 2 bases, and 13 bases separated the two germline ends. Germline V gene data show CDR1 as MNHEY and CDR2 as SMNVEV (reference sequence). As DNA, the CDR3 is TGTGCCAGCAGTTCTACAGGGATGATCACAGATACGCAGTATTTT. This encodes CASSSTGMITDTQYF.

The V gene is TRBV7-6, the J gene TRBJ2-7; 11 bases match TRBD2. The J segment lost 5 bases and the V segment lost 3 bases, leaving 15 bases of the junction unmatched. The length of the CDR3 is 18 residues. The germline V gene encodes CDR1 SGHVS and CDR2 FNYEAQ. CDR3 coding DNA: TGTGCCAGCAGCTTTAAGGGGGGGATAGCGGGAGGGCCCGACGAGCAGTACTTC. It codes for CASSFKGGIAGGPDEQYF.

CDR3 protein: CASSDRQSLGQYF. CDR3 nucleotide sequence: TGTGCCAGCAGTGACCGACAGTCTTTGGGCCAGTACTTC. The rearrangement joins TRBV25-1 to TRBJ2-5, with D perhaps TRBD1 (5 bases). Trimming shortened V by 3 bases and J by 10 bases, and 15 bases separated the two germline ends. Germline V lookup: CDR1 MGHDK, CDR2 SYGVNS. This CDR3 contains 13 residues.

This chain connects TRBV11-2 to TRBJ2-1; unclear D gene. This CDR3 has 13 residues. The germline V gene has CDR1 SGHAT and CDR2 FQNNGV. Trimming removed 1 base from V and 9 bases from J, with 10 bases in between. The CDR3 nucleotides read TGTGCCAGCAGCTTAGGGGGTGGAGTTGAGCAGTTCTTC. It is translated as CASSLGGGVEQFF.

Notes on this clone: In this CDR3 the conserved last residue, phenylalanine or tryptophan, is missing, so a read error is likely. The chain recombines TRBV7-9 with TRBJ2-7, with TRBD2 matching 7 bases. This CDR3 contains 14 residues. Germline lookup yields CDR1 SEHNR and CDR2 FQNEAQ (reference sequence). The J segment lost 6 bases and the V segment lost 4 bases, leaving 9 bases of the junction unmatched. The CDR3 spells CASSYLAGDGEQYL. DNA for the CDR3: TGTGCCAGCAGCTACTTGGCGGGAGATGGCGAGCAGTACCTC.

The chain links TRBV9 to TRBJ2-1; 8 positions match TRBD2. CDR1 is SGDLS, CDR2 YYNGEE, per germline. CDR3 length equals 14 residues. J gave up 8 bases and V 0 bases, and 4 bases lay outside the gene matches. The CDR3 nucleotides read TGTGCCAGCAGCGTAGCGGGAGGGCCAGATGAGCAGTTCTTC. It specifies CASSVAGGPDEQFF.

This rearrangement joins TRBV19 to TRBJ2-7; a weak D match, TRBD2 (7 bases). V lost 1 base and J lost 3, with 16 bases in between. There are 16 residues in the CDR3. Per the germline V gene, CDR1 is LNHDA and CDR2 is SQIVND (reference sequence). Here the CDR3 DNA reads TGTGCCAGTAGTATAGCTTCGGGGGGCCGCGGCTACGAGCAGTACTTC. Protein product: CASSIASGGRGYEQYF.

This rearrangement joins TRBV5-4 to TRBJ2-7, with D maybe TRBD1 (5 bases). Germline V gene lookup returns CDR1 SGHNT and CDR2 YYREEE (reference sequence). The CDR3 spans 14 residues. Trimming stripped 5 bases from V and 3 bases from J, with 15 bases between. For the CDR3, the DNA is TGTGCCAGCAGTTTGCCGAACGGACACTACGAGCAGTACTTC. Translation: CASSLPNGHYEQYF.

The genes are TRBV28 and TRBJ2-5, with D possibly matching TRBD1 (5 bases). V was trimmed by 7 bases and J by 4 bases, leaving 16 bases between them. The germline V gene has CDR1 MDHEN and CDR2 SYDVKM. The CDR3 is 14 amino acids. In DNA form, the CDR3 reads TGTGCCAGCATTGCCAGGGTAGTTGGAGAGACCCAGTACTTC. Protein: CASIARVVGETQYF.

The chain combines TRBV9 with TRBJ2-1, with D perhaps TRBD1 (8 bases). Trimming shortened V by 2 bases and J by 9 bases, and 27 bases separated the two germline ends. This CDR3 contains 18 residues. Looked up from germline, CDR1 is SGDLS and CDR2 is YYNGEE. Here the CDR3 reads CASSVNRGTGGSTGEQFF. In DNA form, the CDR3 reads TGTGCCAGCAGCGTCAACAGGGGGACGGGCGGGAGCACTGGTGAGCAGTTCTTC.

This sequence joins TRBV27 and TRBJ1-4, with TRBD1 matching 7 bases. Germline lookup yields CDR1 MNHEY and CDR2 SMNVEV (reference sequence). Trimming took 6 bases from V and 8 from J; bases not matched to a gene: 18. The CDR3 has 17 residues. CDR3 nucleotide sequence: TGTGCCAGCAGCGTTGGGAGGAGTAGGGGGCCAGGGGAAAAACTGTTTTTT. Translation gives CASSVGRSRGPGEKLFF.

The DNA of the CDR3 is TGTGCCAGCAGTGAAGGGACTAGCGGGGATCCCTACGAGCAGTACTTC. Its protein is CASSEGTSGDPYEQYF. J is TRBJ2-7 and V is TRBV25-1, with 13 bases aligning to TRBD2. Germline V gives CDR1 MGHDK, CDR2 SYGVNS. V lost 2 bases and J lost 2; bases outside the gene matches: 3. CDR3 length equals 16 residues.

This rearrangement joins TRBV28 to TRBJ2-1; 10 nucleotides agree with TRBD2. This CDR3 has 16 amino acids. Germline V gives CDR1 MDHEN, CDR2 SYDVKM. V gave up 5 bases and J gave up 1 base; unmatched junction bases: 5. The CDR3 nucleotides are TGTGCCAGCAGTCTATTAGCGGGAGGTTCCTACAATGAGCAGTTCTTC. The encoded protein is CASSLLAGGSYNEQFF.

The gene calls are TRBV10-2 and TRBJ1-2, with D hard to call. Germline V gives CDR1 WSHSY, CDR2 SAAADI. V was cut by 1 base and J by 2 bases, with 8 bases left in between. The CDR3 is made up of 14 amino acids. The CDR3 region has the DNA TGCGCCAGCAGTGAGTGGGTGAACAACTATGGCTACACCTTC. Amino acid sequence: CASSEWVNNYGYTF.

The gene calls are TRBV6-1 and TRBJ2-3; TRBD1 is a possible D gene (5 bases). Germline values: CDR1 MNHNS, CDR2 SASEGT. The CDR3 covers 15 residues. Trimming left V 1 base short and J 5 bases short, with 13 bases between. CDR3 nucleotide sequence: TGTGCCAGCAGTGAAGGGGGCCATTGGGGAGATACGCAGTATTTT. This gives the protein CASSEGGHWGDTQYF.